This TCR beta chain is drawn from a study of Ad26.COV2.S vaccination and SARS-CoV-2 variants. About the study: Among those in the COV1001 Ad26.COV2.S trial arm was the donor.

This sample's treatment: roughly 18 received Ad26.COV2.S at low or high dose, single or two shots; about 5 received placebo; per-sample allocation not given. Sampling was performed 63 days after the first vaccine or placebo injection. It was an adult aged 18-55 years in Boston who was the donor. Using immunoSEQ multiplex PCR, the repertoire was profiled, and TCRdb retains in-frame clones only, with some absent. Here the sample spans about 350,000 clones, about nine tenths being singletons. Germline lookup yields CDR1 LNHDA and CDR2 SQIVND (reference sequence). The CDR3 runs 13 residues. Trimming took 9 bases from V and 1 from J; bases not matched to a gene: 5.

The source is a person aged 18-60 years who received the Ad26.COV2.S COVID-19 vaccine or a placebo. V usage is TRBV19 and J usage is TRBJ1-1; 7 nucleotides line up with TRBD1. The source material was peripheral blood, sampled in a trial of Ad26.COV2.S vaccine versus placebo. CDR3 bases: TGTGCCAGCGGAGACAGGGAGAACACTGAAGCTTTCTTT. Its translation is CASGDRENTEAFF.